What follows are 22 T cell receptor beta chains derived from one specimen sequenced in a study of T-cell memory formation after mild COVID-19. TCRdb independently ran MiXCR on the 5' RACE reads; one entry per CDR3 protein. Of approximately 290,000 distinct CDR3 sequences listed, more than 15% are singletons. Specimen: PBMCs or a T cell subset sorted from them (not recorded which). The receptors were sampled from a man aged 18 to 30 who had mild COVID-19 (a few samples of this study predate the infection). Cell type and time point are not known.

The V call is TRBV7-6, the J call TRBJ2-3, with 9 bases lining up with TRBD1. Germline V gene data show CDR1 as SGHVS and CDR2 as FNYEAQ. V trimming: 10 bases; J trimming: 3 bases; junction bases outside the gene matches: 5. This CDR3 spans 13 amino acids. CDR3 region: CATGTGTTDTQYF. DNA for the CDR3: TGTGCCACCGGGACAGGGACAACAGATACGCAGTATTTT.

The chain uses TRBV5-1 and TRBJ2-7, with 7 bases matching TRBD1. CDR3 size: 13 residues. CDR1 is SGHRS, CDR2 YFSETQ, per germline. J lost 4 bases, V lost 4 bases, and 5 bases had no gene match. CDR3 residues: CASSIGTEYEQYF. The CDR3 coding sequence is TGCGCCAGCAGCATCGGGACAGAATACGAGCAGTACTTC.

This chain connects TRBV12-3 or TRBV12-4 to TRBJ1-2; D remains ambiguous. V lost 3 bases and J lost 8, with 16 bases in between. The CDR3 length is 14 residues. In DNA form, the CDR3 reads TGTGCCAGCAGTTTGTCCCGGCGGGGTCGCGGCTACACCTTC. This translates into CASSLSRRGRGYTF.

In this sample, this clonotype turned up many times. The genes are TRBV6-2 or TRBV6-3 and TRBJ2-7; D remains unclear. CDR1 and CDR2 from the germline V gene are MNHEY and SVGEGT. CDR3 length equals 13 residues. V lost 6 bases and J 4 bases, leaving 13 bases between the germline ends. The CDR3, as DNA: TGTGCCAGCAGGCGGCAGGACCGTTACGAGCAGTACGTC. This codes for CASRRQDRYEQYV.

The chain combines TRBV2 with TRBJ2-5; TRBD2 might be the D (5 bases). This CDR3 comprises 13 residues. Germline lookup yields CDR1 SNHLY and CDR2 FYNNEI. V was cut by 5 bases and J by 10 bases, with 17 bases left in between. In nucleotides, the CDR3 is TGTGCCAGCAGTCCTAGGTCCCGAGGGAGCCAGTACTTC. Translated, it gives CASSPRSRGSQYF.

This clonotype was counted only a few times. The chain combines TRBV11-1 with TRBJ2-1; 13 nucleotides line up with TRBD2. J gave up 9 bases and V 6 bases, and 17 bases lay outside the gene matches. The CDR3 spans 18 residues. Germline CDR1 is SGHAT and CDR2 is FQDESV (reference sequence). The CDR3 DNA is TGTGCCAGCAGTTCTTACCGACTAGCGGGGGGCCTTAGAAGTGAGCAGTTCTTC. As protein: CASSSYRLAGGLRSEQFF.

This clonotype has just a few counts. This chain connects TRBV4-1 to TRBJ2-3; a weak D match, TRBD2 (6 bases). V lost 1 base and J lost 1, with 6 bases in between. The CDR3 runs 14 residues. CDR1 is MGHRA, CDR2 YSYEKL, per germline. The CDR3 region has the DNA TGCGCCAGCAGCCAAGGCGGGGGCACAGATACGCAGTATTTT. Translating it yields CASSQGGGTDTQYF.

This clonotype came up a few times. The V gene is TRBV9, the J gene TRBJ1-2; D gene unclear. Trimming took off 0 bases at V and 6 bases at J, with 12 bases between the two ends. This CDR3 region has 14 residues. Germline assignment: CDR1 SGDLS and CDR2 YYNGEE. CDR3 sequence: CASSVVPPVDGYTF. Here the CDR3 DNA reads TGTGCCAGCAGCGTAGTACCCCCCGTAGATGGCTACACCTTC. Complete variable domain (other parts from reference TRBV9 and TRBJ1-2): DSGVTQTPKHLITATGQRVTLRCSPRSGDLSVYWYQQSLDQGLQFLIQYYNGEERAKGNILERFSAQQFPDLHSELNLSSLELGDSALYFCASSVVPPVDGYTFGSGTRLTVV.

The chain combines TRBV4-1 with TRBJ1-2; D unclear. The CDR3 extends over 13 amino acids. Germline CDR1 MGHRA, CDR2 YSYEKL. The ends were cut back, 0 bases at V and 5 bases at J, with 7 bases in the middle. The CDR3 nucleotides read TGCGCCAGCAGCCAAGATGTTGGATATGGCTACACCTTC. Encoded protein: CASSQDVGYGYTF.

The chain joins TRBV7-9 to TRBJ2-5; D perhaps matches TRBD1 (5 bases). The CDR3 length is 15 residues. With 4 bases removed from V and 2 bases from J, the gap between germline ends came to 14 bases. Germline V lookup: CDR1 SEHNR, CDR2 FQNEAQ (reference sequence). CDR3 sequence (DNA): TGTGCCAGCAGCTCCAGGGAACTACGGCAAGAGACCCAGTACTTC. Residues: CASSSRELRQETQYF.

The V call is TRBV6-1, the J call TRBJ1-4; no clear D. V lost 3 bases, J lost 6 bases, and 11 bases lay in between. CDR1 and CDR2 from the germline V gene are MNHNS and SASEGT. This CDR3 is 14 amino acids long. CDR3 bases: TGTGCCAGCAGTGAGGAACTGTTGGATGAAAAACTGTTTTTT. This encodes CASSEELLDEKLFF.

Many counts were recorded for this clonotype. This chain joins TRBV5-1 and TRBJ2-1; a weak D match, TRBD2 (5 bases). The germline V gene has CDR1 SGHRS and CDR2 YFSETQ. CDR3 size: 12 residues. Trimming took 4 bases from V and 15 from J, leaving 17 bases between them. Written as DNA, the CDR3 is TGCGCCAGCAGCGAGGACTTGATGGAGAGGTTCTTC. Translating gives CASSEDLMERFF.

The sample holds a few counts of this clonotype. V gene TRBV12-3 or TRBV12-4 combines with J gene TRBJ2-7; D could derive from TRBD1 or TRBD2 (5 bases each). The CDR3 is 12 residues long. V gave up 3 bases and J gave up 6 bases, with 9 bases separating them. The CDR3 nucleotides are TGTGCCAGCAGTTTGGGGGTTGTCGAGCAGTACTTC. This sequence encodes CASSLGVVEQYF.

This clonotype was recorded at least ten times. V is TRBV5-1 and J is TRBJ2-1; D is unresolved. The CDR3 length is 12 residues. V lost 4 bases, J lost 7 bases, and 9 bases lay in between. From germline, CDR1 is SGHRS and CDR2 YFSETQ. DNA for the CDR3: TGCGCCAGCAGCCTGTCAATGAATGAGCAGTTCTTC. Translating it yields CASSLSMNEQFF.

CDR3 in amino acids: CASSYRGQGISYEQYF. The CDR3 bases are TGTGCCAGCAGTTACCGCGGACAGGGGATCTCCTACGAGCAGTACTTC. V gene TRBV6-5 combines with J gene TRBJ2-7, with TRBD1 matching 9 bases. CDR3 length: 16 amino acids. Unmatched junction bases numbered 5, after V lost 2 bases and J lost 0 bases. Germline V gene lookup returns CDR1 MNHEY and CDR2 SVGAGI.

This clonotype was seen a handful of times. The chain employs TRBV5-6 and TRBJ1-1, with 9 bases that match TRBD1. Germline V lookup: CDR1 SGHDT, CDR2 YYEEEE. Trimming cost V 3 bases and J 11 bases; bases outside gene matches: 8. The CDR3 length is 13 residues. CDR3 sequence (DNA): TGTGCCAGCAGCTCCGGGACAGGGACTAAGGCTTTCTTT. This sequence encodes CASSSGTGTKAFF.

This clonotype was seen many times. The chain combines TRBV29-1 with TRBJ2-7; 12 nucleotides line up with TRBD1. The germline V gene encodes CDR1 SQVTM and CDR2 ANQGSEA. The CDR3 spans 12 residues. The CDR3 coding sequence is TGCAGTGCCGGGACAGGGGGCAACGAGCAGTACTTC. Its translation: CSAGTGGNEQYF.

This clonotype occurred a few times. The chain couples TRBV27 to TRBJ2-1; 10 bases fit TRBD2. This CDR3 is 14 amino acids long. CDR1 and CDR2 from the germline V gene are MNHEY and SMNVEV (reference sequence). Germline trimming cut 3 bases from V and 8 bases from J; bases unmatched to any gene: 4. CDR3 nucleotide sequence: TGTGCCAGCAGTTTGGCTAGCGGGGGTGATGAGCAGTTCTTC. Residues: CASSLASGGDEQFF.

This clonotype was found many times. V usage is TRBV5-1 and J usage is TRBJ2-2; no reliable D call. V gave up 3 bases and J gave up 4 bases, with 7 bases separating them. Germline CDR1 is SGHRS and CDR2 is YFSETQ. The CDR3 runs 13 residues. Here the CDR3 DNA reads TGCGCCAGCAGCTCTAGTCCCACCGGGGAGCTGTTTTTT. Translating it yields CASSSSPTGELFF.

J is TRBJ2-1 and V is TRBV5-1; tentatively, D is TRBD1 (5 bases). This CDR3 comprises 15 residues. Germline V gene lookup returns CDR1 SGHRS and CDR2 YFSETQ. Trimming cost V 0 bases and J 9 bases, with 16 bases left between them. As DNA, the CDR3 is TGCGCCAGCAGCTTGGCGTCAGGGTGGGATATTGAGCAGTTCTTC. Its protein product is CASSLASGWDIEQFF.

This chain connects TRBV21-1 to TRBJ1-5; the table's D gene call, TRBD1, was not cross checked with the DNA. TRBV21-1 is tagged as a pseudogene. There are 17 residues in the CDR3. DNA of the CDR3: TGTGCCAGCAGCCCGGGCAGGGAATTACCTGGCAATCAGCCCCAGCATTTT. Residues: CASSPGRELPGNQPQHF.

This clonotype turned up a few times. The V and J genes are TRBV5-1 and TRBJ2-3, with unresolved D. V shed 2 bases and J shed 6 bases, with 13 bases lying between them. The germline V gene encodes CDR1 SGHRS and CDR2 YFSETQ. This CDR3 is 14 amino acids long. As DNA, the CDR3 is TGCGCCAGCAGCTTTAGTGGCGCTACTGATACGCAGTATTTT. Encoded protein: CASSFSGATDTQYF.